The 22 T cell receptor beta chains below were found in one sample sequenced in a study of regulatory T cells in long-lasting Graves disease. The authors built TCR beta libraries using iRepertoire HTBI primers and Arm-PCR of CDR3 regions. TCRdb re-called the multiplex PCR reads through MiXCR, storing one row per CDR3 protein. The sample carries 400,000 to 550,000 distinct CDR3 sequences, about 16% recorded once. Time point in this sample: newly diagnosed GD, antithyroid drugs for less than 3 months. TCR sequences were obtained from RNA taken from PBMCs. The same data also contributed to another study, on T cells in Graves' hyperthyroidism and ophthalmopathy.

The sequencing here drew on peripheral blood mononuclear cells (PBMCs), taken at new diagnosis, from a patient treated with antithyroid drugs. The source is a woman between 18 and 29 years old with Graves disease.

V gene TRBV20-1 combines with J gene TRBJ1-2; no clear D. The CDR3 sequence is 13 residues long. Germline values: CDR1 DFQATT, CDR2 SNEGSKA (reference sequence). V gave up 1 base and J gave up 4 bases, with 10 bases separating them. CDR3 nucleotides: TGCAGTGCTAGAGTCCCAGAATTCTATGGCTACACCTTC. Amino acids: CSARVPEFYGYTF.

V and J are TRBV9 and TRBJ1-6; D is unresolved. Germline CDR1 reads SGDLS; CDR2 reads YYNGEE. The CDR3 totals 15 residues. Trimming left V 2 bases short and J 8 bases short, with 14 bases between. Written as DNA, the CDR3 is TGTGCCAGCAGCGTCGACGGCGGGTGGGATTCACCCCTCCACTTT. This gives the protein CASSVDGGWDSPLHF.

This clonotype appeared many times. The V and J genes are TRBV2 and TRBJ2-1, with 14 bases aligning to TRBD2. This CDR3 region has 16 residues. Germline CDR1 and CDR2: SNHLY and FYNNEI. V lost 6 bases, J lost 10 bases, and 11 bases stayed unmatched. CDR3 sequence: CASRIVAGTSGREQFF. CDR3 bases: TGTGCCAGCAGGATTGTGGCCGGGACTAGCGGGAGAGAGCAGTTCTTC. The full variable domain, in which reference TRBV2 and TRBJ2-1 provide the parts outside the CDR3, is EPEVTQTPSHQVTQMGQEVILRCVPISNHLYFYWYRQILGQKVEFLVSFYNNEISEKSEIFDDQFSVERPDGSNFTLKIRSTKLEDSAMYFCASRIVAGTSGREQFFGPGTRLTVL.

The V call is TRBV13, the J call TRBJ1-2; D is unresolved. V lost 7 bases, J lost 3 bases, and 18 bases lay in between. CDR3 size: 15 residues. The germline gives CDR1 PRHDT, CDR2 FYEKMQ (reference sequence). The CDR3, as DNA: TGTGCCAGCAACAGAGCCTACACCCTTGACTATGGCTACACCTTC. Its protein product is CASNRAYTLDYGYTF. Supplemented by reference TRBV13 and TRBJ1-2, the full variable domain reads AAGVIQSPRHLIKEKRETATLKCYPIPRHDTVYWYQQGPGQDPQFLISFYEKMQSDKGSIPDRFSAQQFSDYHSELNMSSLELGDSALYFCASNRAYTLDYGYTFGSGTRLTVV.

In this sample, this clonotype turned up a few times. The gene calls are TRBV20-1 and TRBJ2-7, with D possibly matching TRBD2 (6 bases). V was clipped by 7 bases and J by 1 base, with 17 bases between them. The CDR3 is made up of 14 amino acids. Per germline, CDR1 DFQATT and CDR2 SNEGSKA (reference sequence). Here the CDR3 reads CSVDGRKRSYEQYF. The CDR3 bases are TGCAGTGTCGACGGGAGAAAGAGATCCTACGAGCAGTACTTC.

In its sample, this clonotype was seen many times. The V call is TRBV6-1, the J call TRBJ2-2; 12 bases agree with TRBD2. CDR1 is MNHNS and CDR2 is SASEGT in the germline V gene. V was pared by 6 bases and J by 10 bases, with 6 bases of the junction left unmatched. The CDR3 is 14 amino acids. The DNA of the CDR3 is TGTGCCAGCAGACGGACTAGCGGGATAGAGGAGCTGTTTTTT. This encodes CASRRTSGIEELFF.

The chain links TRBV12-3 or TRBV12-4 to TRBJ2-1, with 8 nucleotides matching TRBD2. V was pared by 6 bases and J by 6 bases, with 13 bases of the junction left unmatched. CDR3 length equals 16 residues. The CDR3 loop reads CASRNPGTRTPNEQFF. The DNA of the CDR3 is TGTGCCAGCAGAAATCCCGGGACTAGAACCCCCAATGAGCAGTTCTTC.

V is TRBV19 and J is TRBJ2-5, with 8 bases identical to TRBD2. Germline values: CDR1 LNHDA, CDR2 SQIVND (reference sequence). Unmatched junction bases numbered 12, after V lost 5 bases and J lost 4 bases. The CDR3 has 16 residues. CDR3: CASSARLARAVETQYF. Here the CDR3 DNA reads TGTGCCAGTAGTGCAAGACTAGCGAGAGCCGTAGAGACCCAGTACTTC.

This clonotype was seen repeatedly, ten times or more. This sequence joins TRBV7-2 and TRBJ2-5, with a tentative D call TRBD2 (6 bases). CDR3 length equals 14 residues. The V gene lost 3 bases and the J gene lost 5 bases, with 13 bases spanning the gap. The germline CDR1 and CDR2 sequences are SGHTA and FQGNSA. The CDR3 reads CASSFSAGTETQYF. The CDR3, as DNA: TGTGCCAGCAGCTTCTCAGCGGGTACGGAGACCCAGTACTTC.

This clonotype was observed a handful of times. This chain uses TRBV7-9 with TRBJ2-6; TRBD1 aligns across 9 bases. This CDR3 is built from 17 residues. In germline, CDR1 is SEHNR, CDR2 FQNEAQ (reference sequence). The ends lost 5 bases at V and 0 bases at J; junction bases unmatched: 5. CDR3 sequence (DNA): TGTGCCAGCAGCCGGGGGACAGGGTTCTCTGGGGCCAACGTCCTGACTTTC. Translated, it gives CASSRGTGFSGANVLTF. Filled out from reference TRBV7-9 and TRBJ2-6, the complete variable domain reads DTGVSQNPRHKITKRGQNVTFRCDPISEHNRLYWYRQTLGQGPEFLTYFQNEAQLEKSRLLSDRFSAERPKGSFSTLEIQRTEQGDSAMYLCASSRGTGFSGANVLTFGAGSRLTVL.

V is TRBV14 and J is TRBJ2-7, with 11 bases aligning to TRBD2. Germline V gene lookup returns CDR1 SGHDN and CDR2 FVKESK. The ends lost 8 bases at V and 6 bases at J; junction bases unmatched: 6. The CDR3 length is 13 residues. CDR3 sequence reads: CASGPLAGGEQYF. CDR3 DNA sequence: TGTGCCAGCGGCCCGCTAGCGGGAGGCGAGCAGTACTTC.

This clonotype was counted only a few times. The gene calls are TRBV18 and TRBJ1-1, with TRBD1 as a possible D gene (6 bases). Germline V gene sequence: CDR1 KGHSH, CDR2 LQKENI. CDR3 size: 16 residues. Trimming took 3 bases from V and 6 from J, leaving 20 bases between them. The chain's CDR3 is CASSPKAGGEGSEAFF. The CDR3 DNA follows: TGTGCCAGCTCACCCAAGGCGGGGGGCGAAGGCTCTGAAGCTTTCTTT.

This clonotype showed up many times. V and J are TRBV28 and TRBJ2-7; 7 nucleotides agree with TRBD1. The germline CDR1 and CDR2 sequences are MDHEN and SYDVKM. The V and J ends lost 9 bases and 4 bases, in that order; junction bases with no gene match: 9. The CDR3 runs 13 residues. The CDR3 loop is CASTRDRGYEQYF. The CDR3 bases are TGTGCCAGTACCAGGGACAGAGGGTACGAGCAGTACTTC.

The sample holds a few counts of this clonotype. This chain uses TRBV9 with TRBJ2-5, with D perhaps matching TRBD2 (6 bases). Germline V CDR1 and CDR2: SGDLS, YYNGEE. This CDR3 is built from 17 residues. V dropped 0 bases and J dropped 2 bases, with 17 bases sitting between them. CDR3 loop: CASSVGLATQLQETQYF. DNA for the CDR3: TGTGCCAGCAGCGTAGGCCTAGCGACACAACTTCAAGAGACCCAGTACTTC.

This rearrangement joins TRBV29-1 to TRBJ2-7, with a weak D call TRBD2 (6 bases). V was shortened by 6 bases and J by 2 bases, with 11 bases between the two germline ends. CDR3 size: 12 residues. CDR1 and CDR2 from the germline V gene are SQVTM and ANQGSEA. The CDR3 is CSVGTDAYEQYF. The CDR3 DNA follows: TGCAGCGTGGGGACTGATGCCTACGAGCAGTACTTC.

The chain employs TRBV6-4 and TRBJ1-1; D unclear. The CDR3 runs 13 residues. The V end was cut by 4 bases, the J end by 9 bases, with 15 bases between. Germline CDR1 and CDR2: MRHNA and SNTAGT. The CDR3 nucleotides are TGTGCCAGCAGTGCGAACAAGGCCTCTAAAGCTTTCTTT. This encodes CASSANKASKAFF.

This clonotype was detected ten times or more. V and J are TRBV6-2 or TRBV6-3 and TRBJ2-7; 8 positions match TRBD1. From germline, CDR1 is MNHEY and CDR2 SVGEGT. The CDR3 extends over 15 amino acids. With V trimmed by 10 bases and J by 0 bases, 11 bases remained unmatched. CDR3 sequence (DNA): TGTGCCACCGCGGACCGGGACAGGAGCTCCTACGAGCAGTACTTC. It yields the protein CATADRDRSSYEQYF.

This clonotype came up once. A clone one base away is much larger, so this may be a read error. The chain carries TRBV11-3 and TRBJ2-5; 7 nucleotides match TRBD2. With the DNA end fitting TRBJ2-1 better, the J assignment may be wrong. Germline V lookup: CDR1 SGHNT, CDR2 YENEEA. The CDR3 has 13 residues. CDR3 protein: CASSAGVYNGQFF. The CDR3 coding sequence is TGTGCCAGCAGCGCGGGAGTATACAATGGGCAGTTCTTC.

The chain employs TRBV27 and TRBJ2-1; TRBD2 matches 7 bases. The ends lost 2 bases at V and 10 bases at J; junction bases unmatched: 8. The CDR3 length is 14 residues. CDR1 is MNHEY and CDR2 is SMNVEV in the germline V gene (reference sequence). CDR3 loop: CASSLGGSSYEQFF. The CDR3 coding sequence is TGTGCCAGCAGTTTAGGCGGGAGCTCCTACGAGCAGTTCTTC.

Ten or more counts support this clonotype. The J gene is TRBJ2-1, the V gene TRBV6-4; 7 bases fit TRBD2. V trimming: 5 bases; J trimming: 7 bases; junction bases outside the gene matches: 11. CDR3 length: 15 amino acids. The germline V gene has CDR1 MRHNA and CDR2 SNTAGT. CDR3 in amino acids: CASSLAAGAGNEQFF. Written as DNA, the CDR3 is TGTGCCAGCAGTTTAGCGGCGGGAGCCGGGAATGAGCAGTTCTTC.

Comment on this clonotype: Since a far larger clone is one base different, this is likely a read error. The chain employs TRBV3-1 and TRBJ2-1; D is possibly TRBD1 (8 bases). Germline V gives CDR1 LGHDT, CDR2 YNNKEL (reference sequence). This CDR3 comprises 14 residues. Trimming stripped 4 bases from V and 13 bases from J, with 20 bases between. The CDR3 DNA sequence: TGTGCCAGCAGCCCTCGGACAGGGAGGGAGACCCAGTTCTTC. Its translation is CASSPRTGRETQFF.

The J gene is TRBJ2-5, the V gene TRBV19, with 8 bases aligning to TRBD2. The CDR3 totals 13 residues. With 9 bases clipped from V and 5 bases from J, the junction kept 8 bases outside the gene matches. Germline assignment: CDR1 LNHDA and CDR2 SQIVND (reference sequence). Written as DNA, the CDR3 is TGTGCCAGCAAAGCGGGAGTAGGGGAGACCCAGTACTTC. It encodes CASKAGVGETQYF.